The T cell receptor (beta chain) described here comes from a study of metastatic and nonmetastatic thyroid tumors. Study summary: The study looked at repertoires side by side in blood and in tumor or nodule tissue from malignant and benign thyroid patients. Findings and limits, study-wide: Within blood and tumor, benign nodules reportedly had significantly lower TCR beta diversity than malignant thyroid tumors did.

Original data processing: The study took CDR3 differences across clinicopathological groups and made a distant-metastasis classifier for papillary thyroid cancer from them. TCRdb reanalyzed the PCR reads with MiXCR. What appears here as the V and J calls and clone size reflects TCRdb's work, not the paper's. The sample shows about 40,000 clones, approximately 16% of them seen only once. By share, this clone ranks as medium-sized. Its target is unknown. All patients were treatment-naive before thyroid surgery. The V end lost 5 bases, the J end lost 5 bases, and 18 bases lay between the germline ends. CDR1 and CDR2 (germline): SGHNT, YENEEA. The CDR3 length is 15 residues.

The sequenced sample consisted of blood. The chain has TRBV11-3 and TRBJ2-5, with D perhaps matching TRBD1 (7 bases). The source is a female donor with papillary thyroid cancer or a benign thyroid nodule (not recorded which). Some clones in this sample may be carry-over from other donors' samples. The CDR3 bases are TGTGCCAGCAGCCCTGGGCAACAGGGGAGGGAGACCCAGTACTTC. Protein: CASSPGQQGRETQYF.